This TCR beta chain was identified during a study of Graves' ophthalmopathy and Graves' hyperthyroidism. Study information: Peripheral blood was gathered at first diagnosis, ahead of any treatment whatsoever.

General study points: Ophthalmopathy progression was predicted by the model at approximately 70% sensitivity and roughly 72% specificity. Cross-validated, the 13-signature model showed 87.88%/81.08% sensitivity/specificity, and 80%/75% in the test set.

RNA transcripts were the source from which TCR beta CDR3 regions were amplified. First-round RT-PCR used HTBI primers; second-round multiplex PCR followed. A single record per CDR3 protein comes from TCRdb applying MiXCR to the multiplex PCR reads. This table holds approximately 480,000 distinct CDR3 sequences, 13% to 15% found once. The CDR3 is 16 residues long. Per the germline V gene, CDR1 is SNHLY and CDR2 is FYNNEI. Trimming cost V 6 bases and J 5 bases, with 22 bases left between them. This clonotype was seen at least ten times. What it recognizes is unknown. The specimen was blood. This clonotype was sampled from a young woman with Graves' ophthalmopathy. The V call is TRBV2, the J call TRBJ2-5; D tentatively reads TRBD1 or TRBD2 (5 bases each). CDR3 amino acids: CASSKIGDLRRETQYF. The CDR3 DNA is TGTGCCAGCAGCAAAATAGGGGACCTACGCAGGGAGACCCAGTACTTC. The entire variable domain, with the rest obtained from reference TRBV2 and TRBJ2-5, is as follows: EPEVTQTPSHQVTQMGQEVILRCVPISNHLYFYWYRQILGQKVEFLVSFYNNEISEKSEIFDDQFSVERPDGSNFTLKIRSTKLEDSAMYFCASSKIGDLRRETQYFGPGTRLLVL.